This TCR beta chain stems from a study of blood T cell repertoires in COVID-19. The CDR3 sequence is 16 residues long. CDR1 is SGHTA, CDR2 FQGNSA, per germline. V dropped 3 bases and J dropped 4; count of bases not matched to a gene: 8. The method was immunoSEQ multiplex PCR; TCRdb's version includes in-frame clones alone and lacks a portion of them. The sample has about 270,000 clones; roughly 90% are singletons. The material sequenced was PBMCs or T cells enriched from blood (not recorded which). V is TRBV7-2 and J is TRBJ2-3; 9 bases fit TRBD2. The origin of this receptor is a woman aged 40 to 50 with acute COVID-19. The CDR3 region is CASSFSASGMADTQYF. The CDR3 DNA reads TGTGCCAGCAGCTTCTCGGCTAGCGGGATGGCAGATACGCAGTATTTT.